Detailed here is one T cell receptor (beta chain). Its matching antigen is unknown. CDR3 length: 14 residues. Germline values: CDR1 LGHNA, CDR2 YSLEER. Trimming cost V 3 bases and J 5 bases; bases outside gene matches: 3. This specimen belongs to a study of early T cells in non-severe SARS-CoV-2 infection. Study-wide context: The authors sequenced bulk RNA from unsorted whole blood, leaving chains unpaired. General study results and limits: Sequences matched to VDJdb favored anti-spike CD8 responses, while private and CD4 specificities were missed.

Unique molecular identifiers tagged individual cDNA molecules. One entry per CDR3 protein results from TCRdb running MiXCR on the 5' RACE reads. The sample includes about 99,000 distinct CDR3 sequences, approximately 15% of them seen just once. The sequence derives from an adult who was a healthcare worker with PCR-confirmed SARS-CoV-2 infection or an uninfected control (not recorded which). The chain joins TRBV4-3 to TRBJ1-4, with 7 nucleotides matching TRBD1. Sequencing was done on a sample of whole blood. In DNA, the CDR3 is TGCGCCAGCAGCCATATGACAGGGAATGAAAAACTGTTTTTT. It is translated as CASSHMTGNEKLFF.